This is a list of T cell receptor beta chains from one sample in a study of regulatory T cells in long-lasting Graves disease. A single record per CDR3 protein comes from TCRdb applying MiXCR to the multiplex PCR reads. In the table there are 420,000 or so distinct CDR3 sequences, approximately 16% of which are singletons. The data also belong to a second study, concerning T cells in Graves' hyperthyroidism and ophthalmopathy.

The specimen comprised peripheral blood mononuclear cells (PBMCs), sampled at new diagnosis, from a patient treated with antithyroid drugs. The receptors were gathered from a woman between 18 and 30 years old with Graves disease. CDR3s include the opening cysteine and the closing phenylalanine or tryptophan. Each record gives: V gene, J gene, D gene, clone size, CDR3 protein. The D gene is left open where the match is weak. Size is stated for part of the rows, as once, few or many counts, or as a class when the clone is expanded.

>TRBV28|TRBJ2-1|-|few
CASSLRTEYNEQFF
>TRBV6-1|TRBJ2-3|-|many
CASSESADTQYF
>TRBV7-9|TRBJ1-5|TRBD1|-
CASSLVPTGGDEPQHF
>TRBV10-2|TRBJ2-1|TRBD2|-
CASSELAGINNEQFF
>TRBV20-1|TRBJ2-6|-|once
CSATGPLQSGANVLTF
>TRBV5-1|TRBJ2-5|-|-
CASSFGQIQETQYF
>TRBV5-1|TRBJ2-1|TRBD2|few
CASSGTSAKSSYNEQFF
>TRBV7-3|TRBJ2-1|TRBD2|-
CASSLLASGRSSSYNEQFF
>TRBV7-9|TRBJ1-4|-|-
CASSLGINEKLFF
>TRBV30|TRBJ1-5|TRBD1|many
CAWNRDSHQPQHF
>TRBV14|TRBJ2-2|TRBD1|few
CASSQTGTANTGELFF
>TRBV28|TRBJ2-7|-|many
CASEPATAAYEQYF
>TRBV10-3|TRBJ2-2|-|-
CAIKGRETNTGELFF
>TRBV12-3/TRBV12-4|TRBJ2-3|-|many
CASSELGADTQYF
>TRBV7-2|TRBJ1-1|-|-
CASSLFSSGQNTEAFF
>TRBV6-5|TRBJ1-5|-|many
CASSYSWGEGQPQHF
>TRBV6-1|TRBJ2-2|TRBD2|few
CASSGLAGGPSGELFF
>TRBV10-1|TRBJ2-5|TRBD1|-
CASSGGGPQETQYF
>TRBV28|TRBJ1-2|-|many
CASRTGLAYGYTF
>TRBV7-9|TRBJ1-4|-|-
CASRDRGGREKLFF
>TRBV10-3|TRBJ2-7|TRBD2|-
CAISGLAGGPYEQYF
>TRBV7-6|TRBJ1-5|TRBD1|few
CASSSQTGEPHQPQHF
>TRBV30|TRBJ2-2|TRBD2|-
CAWNAPLSGRARELFF
>TRBV18|TRBJ2-1|-|few
CASSPRRGDEQFF
>TRBV18|TRBJ2-1|TRBD2|many
CASSPNHPGTSTNEQFF
>TRBV13|TRBJ2-7|-|few
CASSSSSASTYEQYF
>TRBV28|TRBJ2-7|-|many
CASSSHGLGGAGEQYF
>TRBV11-2|TRBJ2-7|TRBD1|-
CASSHGQGAYYEQYF